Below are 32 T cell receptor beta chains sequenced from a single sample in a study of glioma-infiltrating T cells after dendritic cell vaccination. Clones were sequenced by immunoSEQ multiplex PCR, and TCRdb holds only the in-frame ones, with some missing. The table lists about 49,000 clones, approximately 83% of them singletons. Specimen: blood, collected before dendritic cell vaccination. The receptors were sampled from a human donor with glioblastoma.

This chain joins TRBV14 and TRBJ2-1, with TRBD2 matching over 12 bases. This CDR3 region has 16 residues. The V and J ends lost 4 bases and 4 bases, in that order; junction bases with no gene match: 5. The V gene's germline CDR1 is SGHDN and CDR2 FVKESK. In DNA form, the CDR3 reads TGTGCCAGCAGCCCCCTAGCGGGGGGGAGTTACAATGAGCAGTTCTTC. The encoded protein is CASSPLAGGSYNEQFF.

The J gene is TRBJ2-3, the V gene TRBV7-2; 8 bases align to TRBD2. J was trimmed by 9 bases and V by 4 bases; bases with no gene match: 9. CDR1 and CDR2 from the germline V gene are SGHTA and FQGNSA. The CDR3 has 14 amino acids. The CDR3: CASSSRVGGGTQYF. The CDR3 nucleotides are TGTGCCAGCAGCTCCCGGGTCGGGGGGGGCACGCAGTATTTT.

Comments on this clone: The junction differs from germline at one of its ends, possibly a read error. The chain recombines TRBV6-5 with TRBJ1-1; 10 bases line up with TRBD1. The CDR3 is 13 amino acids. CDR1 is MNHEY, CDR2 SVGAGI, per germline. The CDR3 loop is CASSSATGQGRSF. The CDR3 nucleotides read TGTGCCAGCAGTTCCGCAACGGGACAGGGGCGCTCGTTT.

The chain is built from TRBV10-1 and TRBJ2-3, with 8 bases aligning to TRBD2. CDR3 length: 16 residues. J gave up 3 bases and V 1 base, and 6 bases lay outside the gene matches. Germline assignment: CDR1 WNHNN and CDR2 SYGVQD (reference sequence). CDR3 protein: CASSEWKREKTDTQYF. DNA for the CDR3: TGCGCCAGCAGTGAGTGGAAGCGGGAGAAGACAGATACGCAGTATTTT.

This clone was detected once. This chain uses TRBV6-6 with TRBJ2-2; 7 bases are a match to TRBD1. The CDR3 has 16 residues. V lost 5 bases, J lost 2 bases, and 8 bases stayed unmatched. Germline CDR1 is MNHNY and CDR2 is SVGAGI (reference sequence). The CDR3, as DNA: TGTGCCAGCAGTGCGCGACAGGGACATAACACCGGGGAGCTGTTTTTT. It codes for CASSARQGHNTGELFF.

CDR3 bases: TGTGCCAGCAGCTTGACCGGGGAAAGTTCCGCTGGGGCCAACGTCCTGACTTTC. Translating gives CASSLTGESSAGANVLTF. This chain uses TRBV5-6 with TRBJ2-6; weak D call: TRBD2 (5 bases). V lost 1 base to trimming and J lost 2 bases, with 16 bases between them. CDR1 is SGHDT and CDR2 is YYEEEE in the germline V gene. The CDR3 runs to 18 residues.

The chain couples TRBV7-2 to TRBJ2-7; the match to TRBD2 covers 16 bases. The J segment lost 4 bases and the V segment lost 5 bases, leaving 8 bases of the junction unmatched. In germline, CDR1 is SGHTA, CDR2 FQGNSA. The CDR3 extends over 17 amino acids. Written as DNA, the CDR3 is TGTGCCAGCAGCCACGGGACTAGCGGGGGGGCTAAATACGAGCAGTACTTC. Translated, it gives CASSHGTSGGAKYEQYF.

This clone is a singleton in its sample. CDR3 protein: CASSQGTGRGDTIYF. The DNA for the CDR3 is TGTGCCAGCAGCCAGGGGACAGGGAGAGGTGACACCATATATTTT. V is TRBV7-7 and J is TRBJ1-3, with 9 bases identical to TRBD1. The V and J ends lost 5 bases and 8 bases, in that order; junction bases with no gene match: 10. This CDR3 is 15 amino acids long. Germline-derived CDR1 and CDR2 are SSHAT and FNYEAQ (reference sequence).

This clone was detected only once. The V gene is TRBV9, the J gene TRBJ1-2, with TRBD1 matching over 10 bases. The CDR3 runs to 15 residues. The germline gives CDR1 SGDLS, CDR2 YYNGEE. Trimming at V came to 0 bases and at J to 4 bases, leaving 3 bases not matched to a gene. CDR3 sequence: CASSVEGTGVYGYTF. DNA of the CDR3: TGTGCCAGCAGCGTAGAGGGGACAGGGGTCTATGGCTACACCTTC.

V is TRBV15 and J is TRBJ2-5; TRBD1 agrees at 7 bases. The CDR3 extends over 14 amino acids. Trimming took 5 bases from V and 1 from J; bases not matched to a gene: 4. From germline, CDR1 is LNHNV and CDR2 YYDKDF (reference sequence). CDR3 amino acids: CATSDRQGQETQYF. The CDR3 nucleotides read TGTGCCACCAGCGATAGACAGGGCCAAGAGACCCAGTACTTC.

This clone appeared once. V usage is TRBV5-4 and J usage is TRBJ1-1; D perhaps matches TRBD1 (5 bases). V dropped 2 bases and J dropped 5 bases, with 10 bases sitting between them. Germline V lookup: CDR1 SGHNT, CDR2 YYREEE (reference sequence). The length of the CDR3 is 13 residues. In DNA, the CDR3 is TGTGCCAGCAGCTTCGACAGTGGGACTGAAGCTTTCTTT. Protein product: CASSFDSGTEAFF.

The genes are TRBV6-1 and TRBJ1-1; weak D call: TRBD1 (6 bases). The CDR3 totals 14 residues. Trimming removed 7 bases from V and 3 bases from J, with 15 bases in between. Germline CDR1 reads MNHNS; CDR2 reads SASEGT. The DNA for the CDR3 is TGTGCCAGCACCCACAGGGACGGAGACACTGAAGCTTTCTTT. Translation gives CASTHRDGDTEAFF.

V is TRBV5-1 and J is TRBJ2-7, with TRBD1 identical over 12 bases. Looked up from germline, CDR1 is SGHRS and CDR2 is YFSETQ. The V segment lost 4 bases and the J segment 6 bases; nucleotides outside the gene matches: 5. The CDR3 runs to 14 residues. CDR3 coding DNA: TGCGCCAGCAGCCGTGGGACAGGGGGCGGCGAGCAGTACTTC. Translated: CASSRGTGGGEQYF. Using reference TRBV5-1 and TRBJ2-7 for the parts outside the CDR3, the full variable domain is KAGVTQTPRYLIKTRGQQVTLSCSPISGHRSVSWYQQTPGQGLQFLFEYFSETQRNKGNFPGRFSGRQFSNSRSEMNVSTLELGDSALYLCASSRGTGGGEQYFGPGTRLTVT.

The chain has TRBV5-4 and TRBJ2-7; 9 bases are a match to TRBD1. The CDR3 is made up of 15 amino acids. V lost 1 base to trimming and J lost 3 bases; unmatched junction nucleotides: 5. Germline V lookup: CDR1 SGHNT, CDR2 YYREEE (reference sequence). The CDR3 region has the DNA TGTGCCAGCAGCTTGTTAGGGACAGGGTTCTACGAGCAGTACTTC. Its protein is CASSLLGTGFYEQYF.

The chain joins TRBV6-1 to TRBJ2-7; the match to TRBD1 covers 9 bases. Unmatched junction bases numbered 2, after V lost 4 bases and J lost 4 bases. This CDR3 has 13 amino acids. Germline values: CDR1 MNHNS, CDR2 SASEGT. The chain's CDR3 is CASSVQGAYEQYF. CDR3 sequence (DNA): TGTGCCAGCAGTGTACAGGGGGCGTACGAGCAGTACTTC.

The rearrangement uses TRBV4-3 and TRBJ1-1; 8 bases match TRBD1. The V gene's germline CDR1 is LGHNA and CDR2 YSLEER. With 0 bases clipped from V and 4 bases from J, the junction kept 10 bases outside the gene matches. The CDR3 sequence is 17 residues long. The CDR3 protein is CASSQDLRGQGGTEAFF. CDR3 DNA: TGCGCCAGCAGCCAAGATCTCAGGGGGCAAGGGGGCACTGAAGCTTTCTTT.

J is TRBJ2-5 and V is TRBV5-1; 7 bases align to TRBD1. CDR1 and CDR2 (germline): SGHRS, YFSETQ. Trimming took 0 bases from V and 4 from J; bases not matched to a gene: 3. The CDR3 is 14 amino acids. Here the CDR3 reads CASSLGQGAETQYF. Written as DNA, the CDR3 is TGCGCCAGCAGCTTGGGACAGGGAGCAGAGACCCAGTACTTC.

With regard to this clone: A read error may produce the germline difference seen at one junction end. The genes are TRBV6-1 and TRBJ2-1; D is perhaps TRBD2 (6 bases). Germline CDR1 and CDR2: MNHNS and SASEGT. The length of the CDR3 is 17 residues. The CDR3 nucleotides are TGTGCCAGCAGTGGATTAAGGACTACGAGCTCCTGCAATGAGCAGTTCTTC. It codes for CASSGLRTTSSCNEQFF.

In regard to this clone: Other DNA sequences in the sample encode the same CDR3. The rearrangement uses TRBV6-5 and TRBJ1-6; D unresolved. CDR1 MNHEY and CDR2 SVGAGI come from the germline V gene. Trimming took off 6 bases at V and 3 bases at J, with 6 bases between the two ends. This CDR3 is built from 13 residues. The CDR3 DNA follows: TGTGCCAGCAGGCGGGACTATAATTCACCCCTCCACTTT. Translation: CASRRDYNSPLHF.

The CDR3 DNA sequence: TGTGCCAGCAGCCCCCGGGAATCCGGGAGTCAGCCCCAGCATTTT. Protein product: CASSPRESGSQPQHF. This chain joins TRBV7-2 and TRBJ1-5, with D unclear. The CDR3 totals 15 residues. Deletions cut 5 bases from V and 6 bases from J, with 17 bases between. CDR1 and CDR2 (germline): SGHTA, FQGNSA.

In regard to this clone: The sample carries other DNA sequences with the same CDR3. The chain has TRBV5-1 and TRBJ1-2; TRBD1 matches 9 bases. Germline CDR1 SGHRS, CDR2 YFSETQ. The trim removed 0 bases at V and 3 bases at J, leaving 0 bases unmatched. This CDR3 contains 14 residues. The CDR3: CASSLGQGDYGYTF. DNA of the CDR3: TGCGCCAGCAGCTTGGGACAGGGGGACTATGGCTACACCTTC.

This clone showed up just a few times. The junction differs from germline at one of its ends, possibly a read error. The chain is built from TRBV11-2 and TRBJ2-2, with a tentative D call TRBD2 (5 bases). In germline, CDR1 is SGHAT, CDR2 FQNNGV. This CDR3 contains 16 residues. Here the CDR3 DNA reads TGCGCCAGCAGCCTCCAAGAGGGCCCGAACACCGGGGAGCTGTTTTTT. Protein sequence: CASSLQEGPNTGELFF.

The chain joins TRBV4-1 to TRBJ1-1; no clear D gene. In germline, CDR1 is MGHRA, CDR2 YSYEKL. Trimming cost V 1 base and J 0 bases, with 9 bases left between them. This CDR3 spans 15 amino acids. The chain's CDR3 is CASSQGHAMNTEAFF. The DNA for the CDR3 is TGCGCCAGCAGCCAAGGCCACGCGATGAACACTGAAGCTTTCTTT.

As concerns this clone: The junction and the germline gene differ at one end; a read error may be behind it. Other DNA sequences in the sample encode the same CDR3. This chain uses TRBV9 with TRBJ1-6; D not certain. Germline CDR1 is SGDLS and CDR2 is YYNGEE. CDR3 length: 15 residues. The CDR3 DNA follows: TGTGCCAGCAGCGTAATTGAGGGATTCGATTCCCCCCTCCACTTT. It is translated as CASSVIEGFDSPLHF.

CDR3 protein: CAWSVIGRGTDTQYF. The CDR3 region has the DNA TGTGCCTGGAGTGTGATCGGGCGGGGCACAGATACGCAGTATTTT. The V call is TRBV30, the J call TRBJ2-3; tentative D call: TRBD2 (5 bases). Deletions cut 0 bases from V and 1 base from J, with 11 bases between. The CDR3 length is 15 residues. Germline V gene data show CDR1 as GTSNPN and CDR2 as SVGIG (reference sequence).

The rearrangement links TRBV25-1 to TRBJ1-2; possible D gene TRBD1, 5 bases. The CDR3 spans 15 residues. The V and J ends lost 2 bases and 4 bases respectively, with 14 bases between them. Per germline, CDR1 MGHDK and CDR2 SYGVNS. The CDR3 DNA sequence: TGTGCCAGCAGTGAAGGAACGGCGGGGACCTATGGCTACACCTTC. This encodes CASSEGTAGTYGYTF.

This chain's CDR3 is CAIQGGRINEAFF. The CDR3 coding sequence is TGTGCCATTCAAGGCGGGCGGATAAATGAAGCTTTCTTT. This sequence joins TRBV10-3 and TRBJ1-1; D unclear. With 9 bases removed from V and 7 bases from J, the gap between germline ends came to 18 bases. The CDR3 contains 13 residues. CDR1 and CDR2 from the germline V gene are ENHRY and SYGVKD.

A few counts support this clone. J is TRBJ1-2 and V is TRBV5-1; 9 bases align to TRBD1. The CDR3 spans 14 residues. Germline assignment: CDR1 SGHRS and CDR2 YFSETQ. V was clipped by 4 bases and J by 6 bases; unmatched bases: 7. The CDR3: CASSPVQGADGYTF. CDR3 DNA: TGCGCCAGCAGCCCTGTACAGGGGGCGGATGGCTACACCTTC.

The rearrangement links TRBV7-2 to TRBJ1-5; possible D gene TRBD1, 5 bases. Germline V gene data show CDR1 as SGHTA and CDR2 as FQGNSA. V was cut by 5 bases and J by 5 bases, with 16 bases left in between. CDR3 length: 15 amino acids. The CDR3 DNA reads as TGTGCCAGCAGCACCACGGGACTAGGGCATCAGCCCCAGCATTTT. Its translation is CASSTTGLGHQPQHF.

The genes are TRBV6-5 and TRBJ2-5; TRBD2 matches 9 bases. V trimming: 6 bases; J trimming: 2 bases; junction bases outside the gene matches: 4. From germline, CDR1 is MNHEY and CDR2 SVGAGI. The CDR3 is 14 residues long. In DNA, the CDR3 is TGTGCCAGCAGACGCCTAGCGGGGCAAGAGACCCAGTACTTC. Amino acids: CASRRLAGQETQYF.

Here the CDR3 reads CASSWGGNTEAFF. The CDR3 bases are TGCGCCAGCAGCTGGGGGGGGAACACTGAAGCTTTCTTT. The chain employs TRBV5-1 and TRBJ1-1; TRBD1 is a possible D gene (5 bases). V was trimmed by 3 bases and J by 1 base, leaving 7 bases between them. Looked up from germline, CDR1 is SGHRS and CDR2 is YFSETQ. This CDR3 comprises 13 residues.

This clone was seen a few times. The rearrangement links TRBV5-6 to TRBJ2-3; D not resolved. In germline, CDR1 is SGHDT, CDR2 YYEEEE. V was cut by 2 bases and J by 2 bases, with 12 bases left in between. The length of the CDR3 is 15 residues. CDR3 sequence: CASSLGVSDTDTQYF. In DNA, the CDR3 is TGTGCCAGCAGCTTAGGAGTCAGCGACACAGATACGCAGTATTTT.